A selection of T cell receptor beta chains follows, all from one sample in a study of beta chain features in type 1 diabetes. Only in-frame clones appear in the TCRdb table, and some are missing; sequencing was by immunoSEQ multiplex PCR. The table records about 210,000 clones, about a tenth of them present only once. Sequenced sample: central memory CD4+ T cells from blood. Every receptor here comes from a man in his late teens or twenties in good health. Both conserved end residues are part of each CDR3. D genes are given only for firm matches. Clone size is shown for a subset of rows, as once, few, many or a class of expanded clone.

d_call | j_call | v_call | clone_size | cdr3_nt | cdr3_aa
- | TRBJ1-1 | TRBV29-1 | - | TGCAGCGCTCGACCGGGTATCGGAGGAGCTTTCTTT | CSARPGIGGAFF
- | TRBJ2-4 | TRBV1 | - | TGCACCAGCAGCCAAGATGACGTAGGACTAGCGGCCAAAAACATTCAGTACTTC | CTSSQDDVGLAAKNIQYF
- | TRBJ2-7 | TRBV4-3 | few | TGCGCCAGCAGCCAAGATCTAGTGGAGGGGGTATACCGGGAGCAGTACTTC | CASSQDLVEGVYREQYF
- | TRBJ2-3 | TRBV5-1 | once | TGCGCCAGCGCTACCCCGGGCCCTTCACGAGATACGCAGTATTTT | CASATPGPSRDTQYF
- | TRBJ2-1 | TRBV28 | - | TGTGCCAGCTCACTAGGGTTCAATGAGCAGTTCTTC | CASSLGFNEQFF
TRBD1 | TRBJ2-7 | TRBV27 | - | TGTGCCAGCAGCCCACAGGGACAGGGGCACGAGCAGTACTTC | CASSPQGQGHEQYF
TRBD1 | TRBJ2-3 | TRBV5-1 | - | TGCGCCAGCAGCTTCTTGGGGACAGGAATAACAGATACGCAGTATTTT | CASSFLGTGITDTQYF
- | TRBJ1-1 | TRBV19 | - | TGTGCCAGTAGTATAGATCTGAGCACTGAAGCTTTCTTT | CASSIDLSTEAFF
TRBD2 | TRBJ2-5 | TRBV6-5 | - | TGTGCCAGCAGCCGTCTAGCGGGAGGTGGCGAGACCCAGTACTTC | CASSRLAGGGETQYF
- | TRBJ2-7 | TRBV20-1 | - | TGCAGTGCTAGCGGGAGCTACGAGCAGTACTTC | CSASGSYEQYF
TRBD2 | TRBJ2-2 | TRBV9 | few | TGTGCCAGCAGCGTAGGACTAGCGGGAGGGGTCGGCTCCGGGGAGCTGTTTTTT | CASSVGLAGGVGSGELFF
- | TRBJ2-7 | TRBV11-1 | few | TGTGCCAGCAGCCCCAGGGGGGGCTACGAGCAGTACTTC | CASSPRGGYEQYF
- | TRBJ2-7 | TRBV29-1 | - | TGCAGCGTTAGGTCAGCCTACGAGCAGTACTTC | CSVRSAYEQYF
- | TRBJ2-2 | TRBV28 | few | TGTGCCAGCAGTTTACGGAGGGGGACTTTCAACACCGGGGAGCTGTTTTTT | CASSLRRGTFNTGELFF
- | TRBJ1-4 | TRBV7-2 | - | TGTGCCAGCAGCCATAGTTCAGGGATGTTAGAAAAACTGTTTTTT | CASSHSSGMLEKLFF
- | TRBJ1-4 | TRBV4-1 | few | TGCGCCAGCAGCCACGGGGCGACTCAGTCAGAAAAACTGTTTTTT | CASSHGATQSEKLFF
TRBD1 | TRBJ2-1 | TRBV18 | - | TGTGCCAGCTCACCGCCTACAGGGGCCTACAATGAGCAGTTCTTC | CASSPPTGAYNEQFF
TRBD1 | TRBJ2-2 | TRBV9 | few | TGTGCCAGCAGCGTCCGACAGGGTACCGGGGAGCTGTTTTTT | CASSVRQGTGELFF
TRBD2 | TRBJ2-1 | TRBV7-9 | many | TGTGCCAGCAGCCCCGTTCTGGAGCGGGAGAGGAATGAGCAGTTCTTC | CASSPVLERERNEQFF
- | TRBJ1-1 | TRBV18 | - | TGTGCCAGCTCACCCACAATGGGGGCCAACACTGAAGCTTTCTTT | CASSPTMGANTEAFF
- | TRBJ2-3 | TRBV29-1 | - | TGCAGCGTTGAATCTAGCGCTGAAACAGATACGCAGTATTTT | CSVESSAETDTQYF
- | TRBJ2-3 | TRBV7-3 | - | TGTGCCAGCAGCTTGTGGTCAGATACGCAGTATTTT | CASSLWSDTQYF
TRBD2 | TRBJ2-3 | TRBV18 | few | TGTGCCAGCTCACGTGCGGGAGGCATCACAGATACGCAGTATTTT | CASSRAGGITDTQYF
TRBD2 | TRBJ2-1 | TRBV10-3 | - | TGTGCCATCTCCCGCGAGGTAGCGGGATCCTACAATGAGCAGTTCTTC | CAISREVAGSYNEQFF
TRBD2 | TRBJ2-7 | TRBV29-1 | few | TGCAGCGTCATCGGGACTAGCGGGAGTCCAAGCTCCTACGAGCAGTACTTC | CSVIGTSGSPSSYEQYF
- | TRBJ2-3 | TRBV19 | few | TGTGCCAGTAGTCCAAACTCCGGGAGTGGTACGCAGTATTTT | CASSPNSGSGTQYF
- | TRBJ2-2 | TRBV29-1 | - | TGCAGCGTTGAAGAGGCAGTCGCTCGGACCGGGGAGCTGTTTTTT | CSVEEAVARTGELFF
TRBD2 | TRBJ2-5 | TRBV30 | few | TGTGCCTGGAGTGCGGGACTAGAGGAGACCCAGTACTTC | CAWSAGLEETQYF
- | TRBJ2-1 | TRBV9 | few | TGTGCCAGCAGCGTAGATCTAGGCGCCCCGAACAATGAGCAGTTCTTC | CASSVDLGAPNNEQFF
- | TRBJ2-3 | TRBV29-1 | - | TGCAGCGTGAGACCGACCGGGACTGCCCGGGATACGCAGTATTTT | CSVRPTGTARDTQYF
TRBD2 | TRBJ2-1 | TRBV10-3 | - | TGTGCCATCAGCAAGACTAGCGGGAGCCATGAGCAGTTCTTC | CAISKTSGSHEQFF
- | TRBJ2-7 | TRBV6-6 | few | TGTGCCAGCAGTTGGATCTACGAGCAGTACTTC | CASSWIYEQYF
- | TRBJ2-3 | TRBV9 | - | TGTGCCAGCAGCGTCGAGGGAAGCACAGATACGCAGTATTTT | CASSVEGSTDTQYF
TRBD2 | TRBJ2-7 | TRBV7-3 | few | TGTGCCAGCAGCAAGACTAGCGGGGTGCCTCCCTACGAGCAGTACTTC | CASSKTSGVPPYEQYF
- | TRBJ2-2 | TRBV14 | - | TGTGCCAGCAGCTCCCGACTAGCCGGGGAGCTGTTTTTT | CASSSRLAGELFF
TRBD1 | TRBJ2-5 | TRBV10-2 | - | TGCGCCAGCGGTTCCGGACAGGGGGCCGGGACCCAGTACTTC | CASGSGQGAGTQYF
- | TRBJ2-7 | TRBV13 | few | TGTGCCAGCAGCTTGGCCGGGACCTACGAGCAGTACTTC | CASSLAGTYEQYF
TRBD1 | TRBJ2-7 | TRBV6-6 | - | TGTGCCAGCAGTTACTCGAGTTTGGGACAGGGCTACGAGCAGTACTTC | CASSYSSLGQGYEQYF
TRBD1 | TRBJ1-5 | TRBV5-1 | few | TGCGCCAGCAGCGCGGGGACAGGGGGGCCGAGCAATCAGCCCCAGCATTTT | CASSAGTGGPSNQPQHF
- | TRBJ1-5 | TRBV30 | many | TGTGCCTGGAGGCAGCAGGGGATGGGTCAGCCCCAGCATTTT | CAWRQQGMGQPQHF